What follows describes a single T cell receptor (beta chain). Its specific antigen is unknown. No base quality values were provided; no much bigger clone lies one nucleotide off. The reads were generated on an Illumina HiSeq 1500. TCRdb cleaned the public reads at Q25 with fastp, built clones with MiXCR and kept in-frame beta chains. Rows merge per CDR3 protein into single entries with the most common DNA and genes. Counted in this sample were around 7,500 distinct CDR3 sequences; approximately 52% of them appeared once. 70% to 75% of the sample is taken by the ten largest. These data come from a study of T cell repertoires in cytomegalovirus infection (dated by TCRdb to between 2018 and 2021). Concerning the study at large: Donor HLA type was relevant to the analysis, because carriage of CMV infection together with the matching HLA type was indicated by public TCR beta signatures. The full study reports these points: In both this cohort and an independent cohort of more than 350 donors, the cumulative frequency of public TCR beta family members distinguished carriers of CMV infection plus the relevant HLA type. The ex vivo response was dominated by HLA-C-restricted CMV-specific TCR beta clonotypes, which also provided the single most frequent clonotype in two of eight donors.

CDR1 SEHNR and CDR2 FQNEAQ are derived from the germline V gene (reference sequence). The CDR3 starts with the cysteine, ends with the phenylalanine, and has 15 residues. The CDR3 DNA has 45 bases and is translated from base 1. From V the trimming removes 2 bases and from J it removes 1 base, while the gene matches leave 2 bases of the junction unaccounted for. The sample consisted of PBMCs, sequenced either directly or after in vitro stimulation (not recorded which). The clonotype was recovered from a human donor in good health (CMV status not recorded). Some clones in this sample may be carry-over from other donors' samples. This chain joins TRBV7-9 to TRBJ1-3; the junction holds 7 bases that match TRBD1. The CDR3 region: CASSLQGGSGNTIYF. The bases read TGTGCCAGCAGCTTACAGGGGGGTTCTGGAAACACCATATATTTT.